The 3 T cell receptor beta chains listed next were all sequenced from one sample in a study of lymphopenia after photon versus proton radiotherapy. The method was immunoSEQ multiplex PCR; TCRdb's version includes in-frame clones alone and lacks a portion of them. Among 25,000 to 30,000 clones listed, about four fifths were seen once. This sample comprised peripheral blood, obtained from a patient treated with photon-based radiotherapy. These receptor sequences come from a man in his fifties with gastric cancer.

This chain joins TRBV29-1 and TRBJ2-1, with 11 bases identical to TRBD2. Germline V CDR1 and CDR2: SQVTM, ANQGSEA. This CDR3 comprises 13 residues. The ends lost 7 bases at V and 9 bases at J; junction bases unmatched: 8. CDR3 DNA sequence: TGCAGCGAGCGACTAGCGGGGCTCGGTGAGCAGTTCTTC. Residues: CSERLAGLGEQFF.

This chain uses TRBV7-2 with TRBJ2-3; 7 bases fit TRBD1. CDR1 SGHTA and CDR2 FQGNSA come from the germline V gene. V shed 4 bases, J shed 9 bases, and the junction held 7 bases outside the gene matches. CDR3 length equals 13 residues. The CDR3 DNA reads TGTGCCAGCAGCTCCAGTCGACAGGGCACGCAGTATTTT. Protein sequence: CASSSSRQGTQYF.

This chain joins TRBV4-3 and TRBJ2-7, with D perhaps assigned TRBD1 or TRBD2 (5 bases each). The CDR3 sequence is 15 residues long. In germline, CDR1 is LGHNA, CDR2 YSLEER. Trimming took off 1 base at V and 3 bases at J, with 13 bases between the two ends. CDR3 protein: CASSQGSGRGYEQYF. DNA of the CDR3: TGCGCCAGCAGCCAAGGATCGGGGCGAGGCTACGAGCAGTACTTC.